The 9 T cell receptor beta chains listed next were all sequenced from one sample in a study of blood T cell repertoires in COVID-19. The table came from immunoSEQ multiplex PCR; TCRdb's copy has only in-frame clones and leaves some out. The table records roughly 120,000 clones, around 80% of them present only once. The source material was peripheral blood. These receptors came from a man between 70 and 80 years old with acute or convalescent COVID-19.

The chain combines TRBV5-1 with TRBJ2-3; TRBD2 aligns across 7 bases. The CDR3 loop spans 18 amino acids. The V gene end was trimmed by 4 bases and the J gene end by 1 base; junction bases not matched to a gene: 15. Germline V lookup: CDR1 SGHRS, CDR2 YFSETQ. Written as DNA, the CDR3 is TGCGCCAGCAGCCCGGGCGCTCTAGGGCTAGCGGGCACAGATACGCAGTATTTT. Protein sequence: CASSPGALGLAGTDTQYF.

This chain joins TRBV19 and TRBJ1-2; TRBD1 aligns across 10 bases. Germline CDR1 LNHDA, CDR2 SQIVND (reference sequence). The CDR3 has 15 amino acids. Losses at the gene ends were 2 bases for V and 7 bases for J; bases not matched to a gene: 7. CDR3 sequence reads: CASSIWDRGLGGYTF. The CDR3 DNA reads as TGTGCCAGTAGTATATGGGACAGGGGATTAGGTGGCTACACCTTC.

This chain connects TRBV5-1 to TRBJ2-3; D gene ambiguous. The V gene's germline CDR1 is SGHRS and CDR2 YFSETQ. The CDR3 length is 14 residues. V was trimmed by 0 bases and J by 6 bases, leaving 11 bases between them. The CDR3 coding sequence is TGCGCCAGCAGCTTGGTAGCTAGTCCTGATACGCAGTATTTT. Protein sequence: CASSLVASPDTQYF. Together with reference TRBV5-1 and TRBJ2-3, the CDR3 gives the full variable domain: KAGVTQTPRYLIKTRGQQVTLSCSPISGHRSVSWYQQTPGQGLQFLFEYFSETQRNKGNFPGRFSGRQFSNSRSEMNVSTLELGDSALYLCASSLVASPDTQYFGPGTRLTVL.

The gene calls are TRBV2 and TRBJ2-2; the match to TRBD1 covers 9 bases. Germline CDR1 and CDR2: SNHLY and FYNNEI. The CDR3 runs 15 residues. Trimming cost V 4 bases and J 6 bases; bases outside gene matches: 6. The CDR3 region has the DNA TGTGCCAGCAGTGGAACAGGGGGCTTCGCCGGGGAGCTGTTTTTT. It codes for CASSGTGGFAGELFF.

The CDR3 sequence is CASSWSWLTGLANTGELFF. The CDR3, as DNA: TGTGCCAGCAGCTGGAGCTGGTTAACGGGACTCGCGAACACCGGGGAGCTGTTTTTT. The gene calls are TRBV2 and TRBJ2-2; possible D gene TRBD2, 6 bases. The V and J ends lost 6 bases and 0 bases respectively, with 23 bases between them. CDR1 SNHLY and CDR2 FYNNEI come from the germline V gene. The CDR3 length is 19 residues.

This clone has a single count. V gene TRBV5-5 combines with J gene TRBJ2-5; 12 bases fit TRBD2. Germline V gene sequence: CDR1 SGHKS, CDR2 YYEKEE (reference sequence). This CDR3 has 16 amino acids. J was trimmed by 5 bases and V by 3 bases; bases with no gene match: 8. CDR3 in amino acids: CASSSLAGGSGETQYF. The DNA of the CDR3 is TGTGCCAGCAGCTCCCTAGCGGGAGGGTCTGGGGAGACCCAGTACTTC.

The chain couples TRBV28 to TRBJ2-7; TRBD1 matches at 9 bases. This CDR3 comprises 14 residues. Germline trimming cut 7 bases from V and 6 bases from J; bases unmatched to any gene: 10. Germline CDR1 reads MDHEN; CDR2 reads SYDVKM. CDR3 DNA: TGTGCCAGCACGAGCGGGGACAGGGTGGGCGAGCAGTACTTC. It translates to CASTSGDRVGEQYF.

This clone turned up a few times. This rearrangement joins TRBV6-5 to TRBJ1-2; the D is unclear. The CDR3 has 13 residues. The germline V and J ends were trimmed by 5 bases and 7 bases, with 14 bases remaining between them. Germline V gene sequence: CDR1 MNHEY, CDR2 SVGAGI. CDR3 coding DNA: TGTGCCAGCAGTCGAGCCGGGTTGAGTGGCTACACCTTC. Its translation: CASSRAGLSGYTF.

The chain recombines TRBV7-9 with TRBJ1-1; perhaps TRBD1 as D (5 bases). The CDR3 extends over 16 amino acids. Deletions cut 8 bases from V and 7 bases from J, with 26 bases between. Germline assignment: CDR1 SEHNR and CDR2 FQNEAQ (reference sequence). The CDR3 DNA is TGTGCCAGCGGAATCCCAGTCTATGAACGGGGGTATGAAGCTTTCTTT. It codes for CASGIPVYERGYEAFF.